The T cell receptor (beta chain) under discussion was sequenced for a study of cytomegalovirus exposure and HLA in healthy donors. Study-wide background: There were 117 million unique TCR beta sequences, drawn from 180 million or so T cells, in an earlier analysis. Unique TCRs from HLA-typed donors, 85 million to 100 million of them, were held in an early data release. Whole-study results and caveats: Evidence from a later analysis indicated that most CMV-associated TCR beta chains looked HLA-restricted. In a later analysis, 15,000 to 20,000 TCR beta sequences were associated with HLA alleles at 0.05 false discovery rate.

Germline trimming cut 0 bases from V and 1 base from J; bases unmatched to any gene: 2. The length of the CDR3 is 16 residues. Germline CDR1 is SGHAT and CDR2 is FQNNGV. Primers for the PCR totalled 60 Vbeta and 13 Jbeta. Profiling relied on immunoSEQ multiplex PCR, and the TCRdb table lists in-frame clones only, not all of them. The table lists approximately 100,000 clones, approximately 77% of them singletons. With respect to this clone: Its antigen is undetermined.

V gene TRBV11-2 combines with J gene TRBJ2-5; the match to TRBD2 covers 10 bases. The receptor comes from a woman aged 40-49 years in good health and CMV-seronegative. Input material: PBMCs. CDR3 nucleotides: TGTGCCAGCAGCTTAGACGCTAGCGGGGGCCAAGAGACCCAGTACTTC. It translates to CASSLDASGGQETQYF.